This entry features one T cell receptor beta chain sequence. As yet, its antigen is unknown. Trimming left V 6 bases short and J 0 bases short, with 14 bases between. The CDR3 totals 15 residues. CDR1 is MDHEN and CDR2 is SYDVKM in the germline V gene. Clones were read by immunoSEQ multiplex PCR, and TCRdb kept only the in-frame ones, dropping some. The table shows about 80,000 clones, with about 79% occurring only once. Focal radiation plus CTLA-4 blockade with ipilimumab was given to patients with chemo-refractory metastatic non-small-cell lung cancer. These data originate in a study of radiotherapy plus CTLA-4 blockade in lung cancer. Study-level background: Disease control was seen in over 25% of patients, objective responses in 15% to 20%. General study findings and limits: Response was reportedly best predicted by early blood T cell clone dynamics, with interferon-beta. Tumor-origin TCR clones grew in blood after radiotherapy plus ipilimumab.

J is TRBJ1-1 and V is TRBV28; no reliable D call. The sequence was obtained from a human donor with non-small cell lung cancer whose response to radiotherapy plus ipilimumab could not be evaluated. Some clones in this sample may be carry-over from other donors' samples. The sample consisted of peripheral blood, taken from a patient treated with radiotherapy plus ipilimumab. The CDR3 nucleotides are TGTGCCAGCAGCATAGCCCCGACGATGAACACTGAAGCTTTCTTT. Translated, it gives CASSIAPTMNTEAFF.